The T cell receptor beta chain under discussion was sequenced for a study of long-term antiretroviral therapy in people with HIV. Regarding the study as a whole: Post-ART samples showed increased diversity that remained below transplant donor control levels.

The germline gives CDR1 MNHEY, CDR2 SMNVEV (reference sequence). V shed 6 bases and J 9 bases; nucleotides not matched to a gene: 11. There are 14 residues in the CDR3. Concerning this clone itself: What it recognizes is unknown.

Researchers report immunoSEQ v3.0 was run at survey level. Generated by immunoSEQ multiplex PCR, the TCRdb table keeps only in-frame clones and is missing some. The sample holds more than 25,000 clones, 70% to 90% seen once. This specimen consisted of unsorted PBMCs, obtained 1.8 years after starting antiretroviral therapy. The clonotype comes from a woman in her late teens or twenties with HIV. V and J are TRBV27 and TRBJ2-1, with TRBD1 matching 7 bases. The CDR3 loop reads CASSPGTAYVEQFF. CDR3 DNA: TGTGCCAGCAGCCCCGGGACAGCGTATGTTGAGCAGTTCTTC.